Listed below are T cell receptor beta chains from one sample, sequenced in a study of somatic mutations in cytotoxic T cells in rheumatoid arthritis. Libraries were prepared by immunoSEQ multiplex PCR; TCRdb keeps only in-frame clonotypes and omits some of them. The table includes 10,000 or so clones, 77% detected once. Input material: CD8+ T cells sorted from blood. These receptors were obtained from a man over 45 in good health. The conserved cysteine and the conserved F or W are not part of the CDR3 here.

J gene | V gene | CDR3 protein
TRBJ1-5 | TRBV7-2 | ASSLADGSRQPQH
TRBJ2-7 | TRBV25-1 | ASSDPGGILPYEQY
TRBJ2-7 | TRBV27 | ASRGADRAGIHEQY
TRBJ2-7 | TRBV4-2 | ASSQISGGSYEQY
TRBJ1-1 | TRBV4-1 | ASSQEPGATNTEAF
TRBJ2-1 | TRBV29-1 | SVEASWGEGEQF
TRBJ1-4 | TRBV19 | ASKSEKLF
TRBJ2-3 | TRBV11-2 | ASSLAGLAGATDTQY
TRBJ2-7 | TRBV7-9 | ASSPAGGPREQY
TRBJ1-1 | TRBV4-3 | ASSQFFDRDKTEAF
TRBJ1-6 | TRBV10-3 | AISDPSGSSYNSPLH
TRBJ2-5 | TRBV5-1 | ASSPGQGSQETQY
TRBJ2-2 | TRBV19 | ASRTLQGPGELF
TRBJ2-2 | TRBV15 | ATSRDSENTGELF
TRBJ1-2 | TRBV9 | ASSQGVSRGYT
TRBJ1-4 | TRBV4-1 | ASSQDLRVRQLVF
TRBJ2-3 | TRBV5-1 | ASSIRGGVTLATDTQY
TRBJ1-1 | TRBV30 | AWSVLRLAEAF
TRBJ2-7 | TRBV15 | ATSAERVGPYEQY
TRBJ1-2 | TRBV27 | ASSTQGTTNGYT
TRBJ2-1 | TRBV28 | ASSVGQVTNNEQF
TRBJ1-1 | TRBV12-5 | ASAPYGTLYTEAF
TRBJ1-1 | TRBV18 | ASSLFRNTEAF
TRBJ2-1 | TRBV4-1 | ASSLPEYNEQF
TRBJ2-3 | TRBV6-1 | ASSEGQGATDTQY
TRBJ2-3 | TRBV7-9 | ASSPFGRVGDTQY
TRBJ1-1 | TRBV4-1 | ASSNPSGRPVGAF
TRBJ2-4 | TRBV27 | ASRIAGRYGSNNIQY
TRBJ1-2 | TRBV6-1 | ASSGLYGYT
TRBJ2-1 | TRBV19 | ASSIDPESYNEQF
TRBJ2-2 | TRBV2 | ASSDPRDRGPSGELF
TRBJ2-3 | TRBV7-2 | ASSLLAGGSDTQY
TRBJ2-2 | TRBV7-9 | ASSLGGQAANTGELF
TRBJ2-3 | TRBV6-5 | ASSCRLQSSTDTQY
TRBJ1-1 | TRBV6-5 | ASSYSITEDDEAF
TRBJ2-7 | TRBV10-3 | ATYGTGTGDNEQY
TRBJ2-7 | TRBV7-3 | ASSLTRVIY
TRBJ2-3 | TRBV7-9 | ASSERTSTDTQY
TRBJ1-4 | TRBV7-2 | ASSPHSATNEKLF
TRBJ2-3 | TRBV11-2 | ASSLKRGGEDTQY
TRBJ2-1 | TRBV30 | ACRAGGINNEQF
TRBJ1-2 | TRBV7-2 | ASSRRQGEGYT
TRBJ2-1 | TRBV5-1 | ASRDRGSGNEQF
TRBJ1-1 | TRBV9 | ASRPGMNTEAF
TRBJ2-6 | TRBV25-1 | ASSQTGVGSGANVLT
TRBJ1-5 | TRBV6-5 | ASSYGRAQPQH
TRBJ2-3 | TRBV30 | AWSASGRDTQY
TRBJ1-4 | TRBV9 | ASSATGTGVGEKLF
TRBJ2-2 | TRBV6-1 | ASSEGQGHTGELF
TRBJ1-2 | TRBV28 | ASSLLTRGAGVGGYT
TRBJ2-1 | TRBV15 | ATSILRGTSGYNEQF
TRBJ2-7 | TRBV18 | ASSPLTGESYEQY
TRBJ2-3 | TRBV28 | ASSTGTSGGWDTQY